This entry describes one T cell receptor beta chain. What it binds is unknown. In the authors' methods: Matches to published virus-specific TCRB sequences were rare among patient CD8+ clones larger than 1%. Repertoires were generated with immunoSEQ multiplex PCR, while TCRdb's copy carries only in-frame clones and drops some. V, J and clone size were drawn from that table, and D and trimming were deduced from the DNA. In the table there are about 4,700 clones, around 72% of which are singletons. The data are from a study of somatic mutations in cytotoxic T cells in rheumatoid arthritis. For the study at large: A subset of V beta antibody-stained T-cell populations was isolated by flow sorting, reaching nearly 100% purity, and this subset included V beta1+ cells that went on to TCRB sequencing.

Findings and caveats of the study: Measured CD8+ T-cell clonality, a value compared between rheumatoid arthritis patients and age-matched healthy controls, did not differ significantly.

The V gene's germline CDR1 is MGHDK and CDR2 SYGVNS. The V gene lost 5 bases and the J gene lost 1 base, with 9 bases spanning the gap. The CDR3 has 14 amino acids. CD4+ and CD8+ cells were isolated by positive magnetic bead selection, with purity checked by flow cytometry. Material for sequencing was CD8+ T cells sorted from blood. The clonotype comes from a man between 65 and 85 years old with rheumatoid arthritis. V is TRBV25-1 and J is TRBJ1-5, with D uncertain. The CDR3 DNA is TGTGCCAGCAGTTGGGAGGGCAGCAATCAGCCCCAGCATTTT. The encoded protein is CASSWEGSNQPQHF.